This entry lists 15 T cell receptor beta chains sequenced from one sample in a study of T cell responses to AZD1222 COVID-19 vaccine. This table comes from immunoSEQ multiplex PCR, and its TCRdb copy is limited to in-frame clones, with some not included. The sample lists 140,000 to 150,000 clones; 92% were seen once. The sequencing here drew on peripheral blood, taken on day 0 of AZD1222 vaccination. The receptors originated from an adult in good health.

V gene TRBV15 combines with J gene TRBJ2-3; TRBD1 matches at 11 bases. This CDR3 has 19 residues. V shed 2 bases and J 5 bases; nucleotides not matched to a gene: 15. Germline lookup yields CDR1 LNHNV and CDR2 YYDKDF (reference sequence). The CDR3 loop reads CATSRLSYIRDRGEDTQYF. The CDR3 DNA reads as TGTGCCACCAGCAGACTATCCTACATCCGGGACAGGGGGGAAGATACGCAGTATTTT.

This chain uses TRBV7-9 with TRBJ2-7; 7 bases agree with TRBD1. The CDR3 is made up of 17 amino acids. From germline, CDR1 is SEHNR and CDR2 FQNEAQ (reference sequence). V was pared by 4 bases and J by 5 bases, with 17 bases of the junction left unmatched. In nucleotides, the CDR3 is TGTGCCAGCAGCTCGTTCTTTCGACAGGGTAATCTGGACGAGCAGTACTTC. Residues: CASSSFFRQGNLDEQYF.

Here the CDR3 DNA reads TGTGCCAGCAGAGCGACCCCGGGAGAGCAGTACTTC. This translates into CASRATPGEQYF. This rearrangement joins TRBV6-5 to TRBJ2-7; a possible D gene is TRBD2 (5 bases). CDR1 and CDR2 (germline): MNHEY, SVGAGI. The CDR3 runs to 12 residues. V gave up 6 bases and J gave up 7 bases, with 13 bases separating them.

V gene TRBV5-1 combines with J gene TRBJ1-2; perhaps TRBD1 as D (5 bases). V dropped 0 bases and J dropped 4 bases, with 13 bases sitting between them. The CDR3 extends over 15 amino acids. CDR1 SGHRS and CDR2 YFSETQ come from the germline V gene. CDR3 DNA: TGCGCCAGCAGCTTGGATGGGGGGACGGTCTATGGCTACACCTTC. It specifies CASSLDGGTVYGYTF.

The CDR3 here is CACRGQRDQPQHF. The CDR3 region has the DNA TGTGCCTGTCGGGGACAGCGAGATCAGCCCCAGCATTTT. This rearrangement joins TRBV28 to TRBJ1-5, with 7 bases identical to TRBD1. The CDR3 has 13 residues. The trim removed 11 bases at V and 5 bases at J, leaving 9 bases unmatched. Per the germline V gene, CDR1 is MDHEN and CDR2 is SYDVKM. The full variable domain, its missing parts supplied by reference TRBV28 and TRBJ1-5, is DVKVTQSSRYLVKRTGEKVFLECVQDMDHENMFWYRQDPGLGLRLIYFSYDVKMKEKGDIPEGYSVSREKKERFSLILESASTNQTSMYLCACRGQRDQPQHFGDGTRLSIL.

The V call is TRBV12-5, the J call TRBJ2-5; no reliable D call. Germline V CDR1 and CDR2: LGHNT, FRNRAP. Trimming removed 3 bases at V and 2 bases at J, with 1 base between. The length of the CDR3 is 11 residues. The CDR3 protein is CASGFQETQYF. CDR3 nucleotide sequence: TGTGCTAGTGGTTTTCAAGAGACCCAGTACTTC.

CDR3 amino acids: CAWTAGTTGGYTF. The CDR3 nucleotides read TGTGCCTGGACCGCCGGGACCACGGGAGGCTACACCTTC. The chain recombines TRBV30 with TRBJ1-2; a possible D gene is TRBD1 (5 bases). Trimming removed 4 bases from V and 8 bases from J, with 17 bases in between. Germline V lookup: CDR1 GTSNPN, CDR2 SVGIG (reference sequence). This CDR3 contains 13 residues.

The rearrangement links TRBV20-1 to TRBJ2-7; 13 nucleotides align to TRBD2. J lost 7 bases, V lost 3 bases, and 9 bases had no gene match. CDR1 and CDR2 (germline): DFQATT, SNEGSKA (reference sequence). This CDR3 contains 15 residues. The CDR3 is CSASRTSGRAGEQYF. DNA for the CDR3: TGCAGTGCTAGTCGAACTAGCGGGAGGGCCGGTGAGCAGTACTTC.

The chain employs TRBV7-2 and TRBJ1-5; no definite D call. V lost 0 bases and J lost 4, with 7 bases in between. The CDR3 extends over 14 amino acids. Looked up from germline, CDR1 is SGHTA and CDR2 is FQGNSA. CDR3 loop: CASSLALRNQPQHF. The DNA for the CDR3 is TGTGCCAGCAGCTTAGCGCTGAGAAATCAGCCCCAGCATTTT.

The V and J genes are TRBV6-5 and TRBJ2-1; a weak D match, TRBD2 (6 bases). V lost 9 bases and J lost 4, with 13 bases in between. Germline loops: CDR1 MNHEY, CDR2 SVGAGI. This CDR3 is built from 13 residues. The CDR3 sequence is CASTSRGYNEQFF. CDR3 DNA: TGTGCCAGTACCTCCCGGGGGTACAATGAGCAGTTCTTC.

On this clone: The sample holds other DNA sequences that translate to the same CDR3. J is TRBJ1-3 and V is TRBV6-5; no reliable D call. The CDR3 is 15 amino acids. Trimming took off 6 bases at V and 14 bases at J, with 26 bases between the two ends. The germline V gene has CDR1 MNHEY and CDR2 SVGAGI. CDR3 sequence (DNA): TGTGCCAGCAGCCGAAGTGAAGGCGAAGGCCGGTTCCTATATTTT. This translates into CASSRSEGEGRFLYF.

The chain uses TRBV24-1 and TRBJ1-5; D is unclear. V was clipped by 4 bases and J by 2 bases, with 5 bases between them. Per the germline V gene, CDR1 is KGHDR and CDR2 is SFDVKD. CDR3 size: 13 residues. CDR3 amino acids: CATSDPGNQPQHF. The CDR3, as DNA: TGTGCCACCAGTGACCCGGGCAATCAGCCCCAGCATTTT.

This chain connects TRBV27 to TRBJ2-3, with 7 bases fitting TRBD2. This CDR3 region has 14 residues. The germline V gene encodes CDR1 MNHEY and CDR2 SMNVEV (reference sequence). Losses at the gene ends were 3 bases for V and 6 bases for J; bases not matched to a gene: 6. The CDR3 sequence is CASSFGGWPDTQYF. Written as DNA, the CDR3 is TGTGCCAGCAGTTTCGGGGGGTGGCCGGATACGCAGTATTTT.

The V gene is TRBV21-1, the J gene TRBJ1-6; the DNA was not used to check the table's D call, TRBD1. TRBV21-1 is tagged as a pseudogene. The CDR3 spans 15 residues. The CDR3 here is CATSQLDSPNSPLHF. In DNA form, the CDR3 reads TGTGCCACGAGTCAGTTGGACAGTCCAAATTCACCCCTCCACTTT.

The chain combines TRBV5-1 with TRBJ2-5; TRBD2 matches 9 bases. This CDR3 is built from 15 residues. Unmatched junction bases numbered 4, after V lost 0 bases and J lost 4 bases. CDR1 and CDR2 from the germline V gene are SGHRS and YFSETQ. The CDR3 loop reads CASSLGGSGGETQYF. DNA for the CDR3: TGCGCCAGCAGCTTGGGAGGTAGCGGGGGAGAGACCCAGTACTTC.